The entry that follows covers one T cell receptor (beta chain) sequence. Its antigen is currently unknown. The study ran its PCR with 60 Vbeta and 13 Jbeta primers. Profiled with immunoSEQ multiplex PCR; TCRdb holds only in-frame clones, not every one. This sample yields about 300,000 clones, of which just over 85% are seen a single time; around 3.7% belongs to the top ten. The sample belongs to a study of cytomegalovirus exposure and HLA in healthy donors. Study-wide findings and caveats: Most subjects had HLA-A and HLA-B alleles reportedly predicted accurately by TCR beta sequences. Presence/absence analyses supposed approximately even sequencing depth among donors.

The germline V gene has CDR1 MNHEY and CDR2 SMNVEV (reference sequence). The V and J ends lost 2 bases and 4 bases, in that order; junction bases with no gene match: 6. CDR3 length equals 17 residues. Input material: PBMCs. The chain combines TRBV27 with TRBJ2-5; 14 nucleotides align to TRBD2. The TCR comes from a man in his forties in good health and CMV-seropositive. The CDR3 bases are TGTGCCAGCAGTTTACGACTAGCGGGAGGGGGCGGAGAGACCCAGTACTTC. Amino acid sequence: CASSLRLAGGGGETQYF.